The next 20 T cell receptor beta chains were all read from a single sample in a study of cytomegalovirus exposure and HLA in healthy donors. Primers included in the PCR were 60 Vbeta and 13 Jbeta primers. Sequencing was performed with immunoSEQ multiplex PCR; in TCRdb, only in-frame clones are kept and a portion is missing. The data show around 200,000 clones, around four fifths seen once. Sequenced input: PBMCs. Receptor source: a woman aged 40 to 55 in good health and CMV-seronegative.

The rearrangement joins TRBV19 to TRBJ2-2, with 7 positions matching TRBD1. Germline CDR1 is LNHDA and CDR2 is SQIVND (reference sequence). This CDR3 contains 15 residues. The V and J ends lost 3 bases and 4 bases, in that order; junction bases with no gene match: 5. The DNA of the CDR3 is TGTGCCAGTAGTATTAAACAGGGGTCCACCGGGGAGCTGTTTTTT. Its protein is CASSIKQGSTGELFF.

The chain recombines TRBV6-6 with TRBJ1-2, with TRBD1 identical over 8 bases. The CDR3 consists of 16 residues. V trimming: 3 bases; J trimming: 1 base; junction bases outside the gene matches: 7. Germline V gives CDR1 MNHNY, CDR2 SVGAGI (reference sequence). The CDR3 sequence is CASSYRTGPINYGYTF. In DNA form, the CDR3 reads TGTGCCAGCAGTTATAGGACAGGGCCTATTAACTATGGCTACACCTTC.

V usage is TRBV27 and J usage is TRBJ1-5; unclear D gene. This CDR3 region has 16 residues. Trimming pared 0 bases from V and 0 bases from J, leaving 9 bases between. Germline V gives CDR1 MNHEY, CDR2 SMNVEV (reference sequence). The DNA for the CDR3 is TGTGCCAGCAGTTTATCGGCAGATTATAGCAATCAGCCCCAGCATTTT. Translation: CASSLSADYSNQPQHF.

V is TRBV7-2 and J is TRBJ1-1; tentatively, D is TRBD1 (5 bases). The CDR3 has 15 residues. V lost 5 bases, J lost 5 bases, and 18 bases lay in between. Germline V gene sequence: CDR1 SGHTA, CDR2 FQGNSA. In DNA, the CDR3 is TGTGCCAGCAGCCAAGAACAGCGGGGACGGACTGAAGCTTTCTTT. Its protein product is CASSQEQRGRTEAFF.

The chain has TRBV19 and TRBJ1-1; TRBD1 might be the D (6 bases). V shed 5 bases and J shed 10 bases, with 14 bases lying between them. This CDR3 region has 12 residues. The germline CDR1 and CDR2 sequences are LNHDA and SQIVND (reference sequence). CDR3 residues: CASSPEPGAAFF. The CDR3 DNA follows: TGTGCCAGTAGTCCGGAGCCAGGGGCAGCTTTCTTT. Based on the CDR3 plus reference TRBV19 and TRBJ1-1, the full variable domain is DGGITQSPKYLFRKEGQNVTLSCEQNLNHDAMYWYRQDPGQGLRLIYYSQIVNDFQKGDIAEGYSVSREKKESFPLTVTSAQKNPTAFYLCASSPEPGAAFFGQGTRLTVV.

V gene TRBV7-9 combines with J gene TRBJ2-5, with TRBD2 identical over 10 bases. Germline loops: CDR1 SEHNR, CDR2 FQNEAQ (reference sequence). Germline trimming cut 2 bases from V and 4 bases from J; bases unmatched to any gene: 4. CDR3 length: 15 residues. The CDR3 loop reads CASSLRAGGPETQYF. The CDR3 nucleotides read TGTGCCAGCAGCTTACGAGCGGGGGGGCCAGAGACCCAGTACTTC.

V gene TRBV7-2 combines with J gene TRBJ2-7; 9 bases fit TRBD2. Trimming cost V 1 base and J 3 bases; bases outside gene matches: 7. This CDR3 is 16 amino acids long. Germline CDR1 SGHTA, CDR2 FQGNSA. This CDR3 reads CASSLGLGGGGYEQYF. The CDR3 DNA reads TGTGCCAGCAGCTTAGGGTTGGGCGGGGGGGGCTACGAGCAGTACTTC. Complete variable domain (other parts from reference TRBV7-2 and TRBJ2-7): GAGVSQSPSNKVTEKGKDVELRCDPISGHTALYWYRQSLGQGLEFLIYFQGNSAPDKSGLPSDRFSAERTGGSVSTLTIQRTQQEDSAVYLCASSLGLGGGGYEQYFGPGTRLTVT.

The chain carries TRBV6-1 and TRBJ2-3; TRBD2 matches 7 bases. The CDR3 is 15 amino acids. Germline V gene sequence: CDR1 MNHNS, CDR2 SASEGT. J gave up 2 bases and V 5 bases, and 7 bases lay outside the gene matches. The CDR3 is CASSPWTRPTDTQYF. CDR3 DNA: TGTGCCAGCAGTCCATGGACTAGGCCCACAGATACGCAGTATTTT.

The chain couples TRBV18 to TRBJ1-3, with TRBD1 matching 8 bases. The V segment lost 4 bases and the J segment 4 bases; nucleotides outside the gene matches: 6. The CDR3 is made up of 15 amino acids. CDR1 and CDR2 from the germline V gene are KGHSH and LQKENI. CDR3 protein: CASSLQGVIGNTIYF. DNA for the CDR3: TGTGCCAGCTCACTACAGGGGGTAATCGGAAACACCATATATTTT.

Details on this clone: One end of the junction fails to match germline, which may point to a read error. The sample carries other DNA sequences with the same CDR3. The gene calls are TRBV4-1 and TRBJ2-3; D might be TRBD2 (5 bases). Germline CDR1 MGHRA, CDR2 YSYEKL. This CDR3 region has 14 residues. CDR3 protein: CASSQADGADTQYF. CDR3 nucleotide sequence: TGCGCCAGTAGCCAAGCAGACGGGGCAGATACGCAGTATTTT.

The chain uses TRBV6-6 and TRBJ1-2; D perhaps matches TRBD1 (5 bases). There are 16 residues in the CDR3. The germline V gene has CDR1 MNHNY and CDR2 SVGAGI (reference sequence). V lost 0 bases and J lost 2, with 13 bases in between. The CDR3 loop reads CASSYSPQVTNYGYTF. The CDR3 DNA is TGTGCCAGCAGTTACTCCCCACAGGTGACCAACTATGGCTACACCTTC.

The rearrangement joins TRBV7-9 to TRBJ1-3; TRBD1 matches at 7 bases. Germline V gives CDR1 SEHNR, CDR2 FQNEAQ (reference sequence). The CDR3 sequence is 18 residues long. J lost 0 bases, V lost 4 bases, and 12 bases had no gene match. For the CDR3, the DNA is TGTGCCAGCAGCTATAAGGGGGCAGACCGCGTCTCTGGAAACACCATATATTTT. It yields the protein CASSYKGADRVSGNTIYF.

The rearrangement links TRBV27 to TRBJ2-3; 8 bases fit TRBD2. V dropped 8 bases and J dropped 9; count of bases not matched to a gene: 13. The CDR3 extends over 14 amino acids. In germline, CDR1 is MNHEY, CDR2 SMNVEV (reference sequence). CDR3: CASAVGGAAGTQYF. CDR3 DNA sequence: TGTGCCAGCGCTGTCGGGGGGGCCGCAGGGACGCAGTATTTT.

This chain joins TRBV30 and TRBJ1-1; no reliable D call. This CDR3 is 13 amino acids long. Germline values: CDR1 GTSNPN, CDR2 SVGIG (reference sequence). With 1 base removed from V and 5 bases from J, the gap between germline ends came to 11 bases. In DNA, the CDR3 is TGTGCCTGGAGTGAGGGCAGGAGGACTGAAGCTTTCTTT. Its translation: CAWSEGRRTEAFF.

In this sample, this clone turned up once. The chain has TRBV19 and TRBJ1-1, with D perhaps TRBD1 (6 bases). Trimming removed 1 base at V and 5 bases at J, with 11 bases between. Germline V CDR1 and CDR2: LNHDA, SQIVND (reference sequence). The CDR3 is 14 amino acids. The CDR3 DNA is TGTGCCAGTAGTATAGGGCTTCAGGGGACTGAAGCTTTCTTT. Protein product: CASSIGLQGTEAFF.

This clone was seen just once. V gene TRBV29-1 combines with J gene TRBJ1-2, with 7 bases that match TRBD1. Trimming removed 0 bases from V and 5 bases from J; junction bases left unmatched: 6. The germline V gene encodes CDR1 SQVTM and CDR2 ANQGSEA. This CDR3 spans 14 amino acids. The DNA of the CDR3 is TGCAGCGTTGAAGAGGAGGGGGCAGGGTATGGCTACACCTTC. Residues: CSVEEEGAGYGYTF.

This rearrangement joins TRBV6-1 to TRBJ1-5, with 9 bases lining up with TRBD1. Trimming took 2 bases from V and 4 from J; bases not matched to a gene: 9. In germline, CDR1 is MNHNS, CDR2 SASEGT. The CDR3 loop spans 17 amino acids. CDR3 nucleotide sequence: TGTGCCAGCAGTGAACTTAGGACAGGGGCCACGAATCAGCCCCAGCATTTT. Encoded protein: CASSELRTGATNQPQHF.

This chain uses TRBV6-5 with TRBJ1-2, with 7 bases that match TRBD1. The CDR3 has 13 residues. Looked up from germline, CDR1 is MNHEY and CDR2 is SVGAGI. V was clipped by 6 bases and J by 6 bases; unmatched bases: 7. The CDR3 nucleotides read TGTGCCAGCAGAGATGACAGGGCAGATGGCTACACCTTC. It codes for CASRDDRADGYTF.

The chain uses TRBV7-3 and TRBJ2-7; 10 bases are a match to TRBD1. CDR3 length equals 15 residues. Germline CDR1 reads SGHTA; CDR2 reads FQGTGA. Trimming took 3 bases from V and 5 from J; bases not matched to a gene: 7. The CDR3 DNA sequence: TGTGCCAGCAGCTTCACCGGGACAGGGGAAGACGAGCAGTACTTC. This encodes CASSFTGTGEDEQYF.

The count of this clone is one. The gene calls are TRBV7-2 and TRBJ2-7, with TRBD1 identical over 9 bases. The junction had 10 bases not matched to a gene; V was cut back by 5 bases and J by 5 bases. The CDR3 extends over 15 amino acids. The germline V gene has CDR1 SGHTA and CDR2 FQGNSA. The CDR3 protein is CASSRTGTGFDEQYF. DNA of the CDR3: TGTGCCAGCAGCCGGACCGGGACAGGGTTCGACGAGCAGTACTTC.